This is a list of T cell receptor beta chains from one sample in a study of shared clonotypes between healthy human individuals. Measured with immunoSEQ multiplex PCR; TCRdb has only the in-frame clones, and not every one. Found here are over a million clones, roughly 95% of them singletons; the top ten hold about 1.2%. The sequencing input was naive CD4+ T cells sorted from blood. The source is a man under 40 in good health. Each CDR3 is given with its conserved first and last residue. A D gene is named only where the DNA matches it firmly. Expanded clones get a size class; other rows say once, few or many, or leave the size out.

V: TRBV29-1
D: -
size: -
CDR3: CSVEDSPYEQYF

V: TRBV29-1
D: -
size: -
CDR3: CSSGTEETQYF

V: TRBV18
D: -
size: -
CDR3: CASSPLPKTEPNYGYTF

V: TRBV14
D: -
size: once
CDR3: CASSQDSLPFREQFF

V: TRBV4-1
D: -
size: -
CDR3: CASSQVDGGAGTQYF

V: TRBV5-1
D: TRBD2
size: -
CDR3: CASSSLAGGSYNEQFF

V: TRBV7-8
D: -
size: -
CDR3: CASGRPPKDTQYF

V: TRBV7-9
D: TRBD2
size: -
CDR3: CASSLASASGTYEQYF

V: TRBV11-2
D: -
size: -
CDR3: CASSLTSPGPNQKLFF

V: TRBV15
D: -
size: -
CDR3: CATSRAPVGQPQHF

V: TRBV5-4
D: TRBD2
size: -
CDR3: CASSLSSGRDTQYF

V: TRBV28
D: -
size: -
CDR3: CASSFFGKHTEAFF

V: TRBV5-1
D: TRBD1
size: -
CDR3: CASSLRRDRAQETQYF

V: TRBV19
D: -
size: -
CDR3: CASSIRHGGGINEKLFF

V: TRBV6-1
D: TRBD2
size: -
CDR3: CASGIGTSGYNEQFF

V: TRBV28
D: TRBD1
size: -
CDR3: CASRPRTGEAKNIQYF

V: TRBV4-1
D: TRBD2
size: -
CDR3: CASSQESGRMDNEQFF

V: TRBV14
D: TRBD2
size: -
CDR3: CASSQESPSGRAGGQFF

V: TRBV7-9
D: TRBD2
size: -
CDR3: CASSLAGGQETQYF

V: TRBV6-1
D: -
size: -
CDR3: CASSVTSNGVQPQHF

V: TRBV19
D: -
size: -
CDR3: CASTASGSNEQYF

V: TRBV28
D: TRBD2
size: -
CDR3: CASTTTSGSPLGPLYEQYF

V: TRBV19
D: -
size: -
CDR3: CASSIQGGQFF

V: TRBV5-6
D: TRBD1
size: -
CDR3: CASSQTGVAEAFF

V: TRBV14
D: -
size: once
CDR3: CASSSSWETQYF

V: TRBV7-9
D: TRBD2
size: -
CDR3: CASRGGFSNHTDTQYF

V: TRBV27
D: TRBD2
size: -
CDR3: CASRLGLAGGLRNEQFF

V: TRBV7-2
D: -
size: -
CDR3: CASSLVGAREKLFF

V: TRBV11-2
D: -
size: once
CDR3: CASSFNRGSNQPQHF

V: TRBV7-2
D: -
size: -
CDR3: CASSLRSPTGEVSVF

V: TRBV14
D: -
size: -
CDR3: CASSQGGGSWQETQYF

V: TRBV5-1
D: -
size: -
CDR3: CASSSAFSGYEQYF

V: TRBV18
D: TRBD2
size: -
CDR3: CASSPTSGIEQFF

V: TRBV7-6
D: TRBD1
size: -
CDR3: CASSPRWTGETGNTIYF

V: TRBV18
D: -
size: -
CDR3: CASSPQTGGMNTEAFF

V: TRBV5-6
D: -
size: -
CDR3: CASSFLASYNEQFF

V: TRBV18
D: -
size: -
CDR3: CASSQEFPLEQYF

V: TRBV6-1
D: TRBD2
size: -
CDR3: CATSRTSGSYEQYF

V: TRBV9
D: -
size: -
CDR3: CASSAAGSTDTQYF

V: TRBV11-3
D: -
size: -
CDR3: CASSSREGGDIQYF

V: TRBV19
D: -
size: once
CDR3: CASSILGAAFF

V: TRBV15
D: TRBD2
size: -
CDR3: CATRPLAGGPFVNTGELFF

V: TRBV21-1
D: -
size: -
CDR3: CASTSLAGGLWEQFF

V: TRBV30
D: -
size: -
CDR3: CAWSVRTGTEQYF

V: TRBV7-2
D: TRBD2
size: -
CDR3: CASSLGRLAGADTQYF

V: TRBV10-3
D: TRBD2
size: -
CDR3: CAISEEVAGDTQYF

V: TRBV18
D: TRBD2
size: -
CDR3: CASSPRLAGGGTYEQYF

V: TRBV9
D: TRBD1
size: -
CDR3: CASSVGQGVYEQYF

V: TRBV7-9
D: -
size: -
CDR3: CASSLGTLGGGPVDEQFF

V: TRBV11-2
D: -
size: -
CDR3: CASSFSDPDTQYF